A selection of T cell receptor beta chains follows, all from one sample in a study of early T cells in non-severe SARS-CoV-2 infection. TCRdb reprocessed the 5' RACE reads with MiXCR, giving one entry per CDR3 protein. The sample yields around 30,000 distinct CDR3 sequences, approximately 3.9% seen once. Sequenced sample: whole blood. Receptors were obtained from an adult who was a healthcare worker with PCR-confirmed SARS-CoV-2 infection or an uninfected control (not recorded which). The CDR3 runs from the conserved cysteine through the conserved F or W. D genes are given only for firm matches. Not all rows give a size; the values are once, few, many and, for expanded clones, a class.

clone_size	d_call	v_call	j_call	cdr3_nt	cdr3_aa
many	TRBD1	TRBV6-2/TRBV6-3	TRBJ2-7	TGTGCCAGCAGCTACAATATCCGGGACAGGTTACCCGAGCAGTACTTC	CASSYNIRDRLPEQYF
many	NA	TRBV19	TRBJ2-5	TGTGCCAGTAGTATACCCCGAAGGTTTCTCCAAGAGACCCAGTACTTC	CASSIPRRFLQETQYF
many	TRBD2	TRBV20-1	TRBJ2-1	TGCAGTGCTAGAGTAGCGGGATTGTTTGAGCAGTTCTTC	CSARVAGLFEQFF
many	TRBD1	TRBV10-2	TRBJ1-2	TGCGCCAGCACTCCGACAGGGAACTATGGCTACACCTTC	CASTPTGNYGYTF
many	TRBD1	TRBV18	TRBJ1-1	TGTGCCAGCTCATCGGGACAGGGGGCGGCCACTGAAGCTTTCTTT	CASSSGQGAATEAFF
many	NA	TRBV5-1	TRBJ2-7	TGCGCCAGCAGCCCCACAGGGGGGGCCGTCGGATACGAGCAGTACTTC	CASSPTGGAVGYEQYF
many	NA	TRBV20-1	TRBJ1-6	TGCAGTGCTAATCTTGGGCGGGGAAAGGCATCGGGCTATAATTCACCCCTCCACTTT	CSANLGRGKASGYNSPLHF
many	NA	TRBV7-9	TRBJ1-5	TGTGCCAGCAGCTTGGGGCCCCAGCCCCAGCATTTT	CASSLGPQPQHF
many	NA	TRBV7-3	TRBJ2-1	TGTGCCAGCAGCTTAGCCGCCTACAATGAGCAGTTCTTC	CASSLAAYNEQFF
NA	TRBD2	TRBV29-1	TRBJ2-2	TGCAGCGTTGAAACCGTGGCTAGCGGAAACACCGGGGAGCTGTTTTTT	CSVETVASGNTGELFF
few	TRBD2	TRBV5-1	TRBJ2-4	TGCGCCAGCAGGCCAACGGAAGCGGGGCAGGGTAGTATTCAGTACTTC	CASRPTEAGQGSIQYF
many	TRBD1	TRBV6-1	TRBJ1-2	TGTGCCAGCAGCGTGGACAGGGAAACTTATGGCTACACCTTC	CASSVDRETYGYTF
many	NA	TRBV5-1	TRBJ2-1	TGCGCCAGCAGCTCGGTCGAGGACTACAATGAGCAGTTCTTC	CASSSVEDYNEQFF
many	TRBD1	TRBV6-6	TRBJ1-1	TGTGCCAGCAGTTACACAAAGGACAGGGGGGAAGCTTTCTTT	CASSYTKDRGEAFF
few	TRBD2	TRBV28	TRBJ2-7	TGTGCCAGCCCTCCGGGGGGGGCTCCCTACGAGCAGTACTTC	CASPPGGAPYEQYF
many	NA	TRBV20-1	TRBJ2-3	TGCAGTGCTGAAGGCGGGACGGTTCGCGATACGCAGTATTTT	CSAEGGTVRDTQYF
many	NA	TRBV28	TRBJ2-1	TGTGCCAGCAGTCCCTTAGGACCTCCGAGCTCCTACAATGAGCAGTTCTTC	CASSPLGPPSSYNEQFF
many	NA	TRBV12-3/TRBV12-4	TRBJ2-7	TGTGCCAGCAGTTTGGGCAGGGGCGAGCAGTACTTC	CASSLGRGEQYF
many	TRBD2	TRBV6-5	TRBJ2-7	TGTGCCAGCAGTTACTCGGTAGCGGGCGAGCAGTACTTC	CASSYSVAGEQYF
many	NA	TRBV3-1	TRBJ2-7	TGTGCCAGCAGCCAAGATACCGGGACCTACGAGCAGTACTTC	CASSQDTGTYEQYF
many	TRBD2	TRBV6-5	TRBJ2-6	TGTGCCAGCAGTTACTCCTTAGCGGGAGCGGTTGGGGCCAACGTCCTGACTTTC	CASSYSLAGAVGANVLTF
many	NA	TRBV6-5	TRBJ2-5	TGTGCCAGCAGTTACGGGCAGGGAGTAGAGACCCAGTACTTC	CASSYGQGVETQYF
many	NA	TRBV20-1	TRBJ2-7	TGCAGTGTACCGGGACTGACTCCCTACGAGCAGTACTTC	CSVPGLTPYEQYF
NA	NA	TRBV29-1	TRBJ2-1	TGCAGCGTTGGGCCCCCGGGGTACAATGAGCAGTTCTTC	CSVGPPGYNEQFF
many	TRBD1	TRBV20-1	TRBJ1-1	TGCAGTGCTAGAGATCCCGACAGGGGGAACACTGAAGCTTTCTTT	CSARDPDRGNTEAFF
NA	NA	TRBV28	TRBJ2-5	TGTGCCAGCAGTCTTCGGCAGGGGCAAGAGACCCAGTACTTC	CASSLRQGQETQYF
many	TRBD2	TRBV4-1	TRBJ2-1	TGCGCCAGCAGCCAAGCACTAGCGGGAGTTGGTGAGCAGTTCTTC	CASSQALAGVGEQFF
many	NA	TRBV28	TRBJ1-2	TGTGCCAGCAGTTTCAGAGCTAACTATGGCTACACCTTC	CASSFRANYGYTF